Detailed here is one TCR beta chain. The sample originates from a study of cytomegalovirus exposure and HLA in healthy donors. The germline V gene encodes CDR1 SNHLY and CDR2 FYNNEI. V gave up 5 bases and J gave up 3 bases; unmatched junction bases: 3. This CDR3 comprises 14 residues. The PCR had 60 Vbeta and 13 Jbeta primers. Assay: immunoSEQ multiplex PCR; the TCRdb copy retains only in-frame clones and omits some. The sample's table shows approximately 45,000 clones. This TCR was sampled from a male donor in good health and CMV-seronegative. The chain has TRBV2 and TRBJ1-2; 10 bases are a match to TRBD1. Source material: PBMCs. The CDR3 region has the DNA TGTGCCAGCAGTTCCGGGACAGGGGACTATGGCTACACCTTC. It yields the protein CASSSGTGDYGYTF. The whole variable domain, filled in from reference TRBV2 and TRBJ1-2, reads EPEVTQTPSHQVTQMGQEVILRCVPISNHLYFYWYRQILGQKVEFLVSFYNNEISEKSEIFDDQFSVERPDGSNFTLKIRSTKLEDSAMYFCASSSGTGDYGYTFGSGTRLTVV.